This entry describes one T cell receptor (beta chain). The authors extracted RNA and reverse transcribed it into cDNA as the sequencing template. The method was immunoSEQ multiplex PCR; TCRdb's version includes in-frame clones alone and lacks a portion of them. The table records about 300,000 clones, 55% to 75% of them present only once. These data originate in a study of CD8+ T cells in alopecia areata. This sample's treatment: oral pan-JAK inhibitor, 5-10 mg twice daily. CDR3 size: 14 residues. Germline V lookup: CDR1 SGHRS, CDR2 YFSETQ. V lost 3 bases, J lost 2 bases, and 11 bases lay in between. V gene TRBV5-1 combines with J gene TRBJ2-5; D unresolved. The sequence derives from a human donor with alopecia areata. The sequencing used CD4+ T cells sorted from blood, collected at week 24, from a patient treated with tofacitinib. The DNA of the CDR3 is TGCGCCAGCAGCTCGTCCGGGCAACAAGAGACCCAGTACTTC. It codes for CASSSSGQQETQYF.